These 20 T cell receptor beta chains were sequenced from one sample in a study of blood T cell repertoires in COVID-19. Libraries were prepared by immunoSEQ multiplex PCR; TCRdb keeps only in-frame clonotypes and omits some of them. The profile shows over 150,000 clones, roughly 80% of them singletons. The sequenced sample consisted of PBMCs or T cells enriched from blood (not recorded which). The receptors derive from an older woman who had recovered from COVID-19.

The rearrangement uses TRBV7-2 and TRBJ1-5; 9 positions match TRBD1. V shed 3 bases, J shed 7 bases, and the junction held 7 bases outside the gene matches. Germline-derived CDR1 and CDR2 are SGHTA and FQGNSA. The CDR3 runs 15 residues. The DNA for the CDR3 is TGTGCCAGCAGCTTGGGGACAGGGCGGAACCAGCCCCAGCATTTT. Translated: CASSLGTGRNQPQHF. Full variable domain (rest looked up from reference TRBV7-2 and TRBJ1-5): GAGVSQSPSNKVTEKGKDVELRCDPISGHTALYWYRQSLGQGLEFLIYFQGNSAPDKSGLPSDRFSAERTGGSVSTLTIQRTQQEDSAVYLCASSLGTGRNQPQHFGDGTRLSIL.

The gene calls are TRBV29-1 and TRBJ1-2; a possible D gene is TRBD1 (5 bases). CDR3 size: 18 residues. V was clipped by 0 bases and J by 1 base, with 21 bases between them. Germline assignment: CDR1 SQVTM and CDR2 ANQGSEA. The CDR3 DNA follows: TGCAGCGTTGAAGATCGCCACACGTCAGGGTTTGTTAACTATGGCTACACCTTC. It encodes CSVEDRHTSGFVNYGYTF.

The V and J genes are TRBV2 and TRBJ1-5; no clear D. Trimming took off 4 bases at V and 1 base at J, with 8 bases between the two ends. This CDR3 spans 14 amino acids. Germline CDR1 and CDR2: SNHLY and FYNNEI. Written as DNA, the CDR3 is TGTGCCAGCAGTGGTGACAAAAGCAATCAGCCCCAGCATTTT. Residues: CASSGDKSNQPQHF.

The chain uses TRBV7-7 and TRBJ2-5; 7 positions match TRBD2. Germline trimming cut 5 bases from V and 7 bases from J; bases unmatched to any gene: 13. The CDR3 sequence is 15 residues long. CDR1 and CDR2 (germline): SSHAT, FNYEAQ (reference sequence). The CDR3 region has the DNA TGTGCCAGCAGCGCCAGCGGGACCCAGATGGGGACCCAGTACTTC. Translated: CASSASGTQMGTQYF. Filled out from reference TRBV7-7 and TRBJ2-5, the complete variable domain reads GAGVSQSPRYKVTKRGQDVTLRCDPISSHATLYWYQQALGQGPEFLTYFNYEAQPDKSGLPSDRFSAERPEGSISTLTIQRTEQRDSAMYRCASSASGTQMGTQYFGPGTRLLVL.

The rearrangement uses TRBV20-1 and TRBJ2-3, with a weak D call TRBD2 (6 bases). V dropped 3 bases and J dropped 3 bases, with 19 bases sitting between them. The CDR3 loop spans 16 amino acids. Germline V CDR1 and CDR2: DFQATT, SNEGSKA (reference sequence). CDR3 loop: CSASALWAGMTDTQYF. As DNA, the CDR3 is TGCAGTGCTAGTGCACTCTGGGCGGGGATGACAGATACGCAGTATTTT.

V usage is TRBV4-1 and J usage is TRBJ1-2; possibly TRBD1 for D (5 bases). V was clipped by 1 base and J by 1 base, with 7 bases between them. The CDR3 covers 14 residues. The germline CDR1 and CDR2 sequences are MGHRA and YSYEKL. CDR3 coding DNA: TGCGCCAGCAGCCAAGCAGGGAATAACTATGGCTACACCTTC. Amino acid sequence: CASSQAGNNYGYTF.

This chain links TRBV25-1 with TRBJ2-7, with 9 bases lining up with TRBD1. Germline-derived CDR1 and CDR2 are MGHDK and SYGVNS. CDR3 size: 14 residues. V dropped 3 bases and J dropped 5; count of bases not matched to a gene: 5. CDR3 sequence (DNA): TGTGCCAGCAGTGACCTGTGGACAGGGGACGAGCAGTACTTC. The encoded protein is CASSDLWTGDEQYF.

V gene TRBV5-4 combines with J gene TRBJ1-3; D is undetermined. Trimming took 4 bases from V and 3 from J, leaving 5 bases between them. Per the germline V gene, CDR1 is SGHNT and CDR2 is YYREEE (reference sequence). The CDR3 length is 12 residues. CDR3 nucleotide sequence: TGTGCCAGCAGCATCAGTGGAAACACCATATATTTT. This sequence encodes CASSISGNTIYF.

Worth noting for this clone: One junction end disagrees with the germline gene, perhaps due to a read error. The V gene is TRBV5-1, the J gene TRBJ2-3; 7 bases agree with TRBD1. The CDR3 consists of 15 residues. Germline V gene data show CDR1 as SGHRS and CDR2 as YFSETQ. In DNA, the CDR3 is TGCGCCAGCAGCTTGGCCAGGGGGAGCACAGATATGCAGTATTTT. It translates to CASSLARGSTDMQYF.

The CDR3 reads CARLGDRGFYGYTF. The CDR3 DNA reads TGTGCCCGTCTCGGGGACAGGGGGTTCTATGGCTACACCTTC. V gene TRBV5-4 combines with J gene TRBJ1-2; TRBD1 agrees at 11 bases. From germline, CDR1 is SGHNT and CDR2 YYREEE (reference sequence). The J segment lost 4 bases and the V segment lost 10 bases, leaving 9 bases of the junction unmatched. The CDR3 is 14 amino acids.

This chain links TRBV7-2 with TRBJ1-1; 8 bases are shared with TRBD1. Germline V CDR1 and CDR2: SGHTA, FQGNSA. The V gene end was trimmed by 4 bases and the J gene end by 1 base; junction bases not matched to a gene: 5. The CDR3 is 15 amino acids. In nucleotides, the CDR3 is TGTGCCAGCAGCTCACAGGGGGTTAAGAACACTGAAGCTTTCTTT. Encoded protein: CASSSQGVKNTEAFF.

The genes are TRBV24-1 and TRBJ2-1; maybe TRBD2 (6 bases). The length of the CDR3 is 14 residues. The V gene lost 9 bases and the J gene lost 4 bases, with 15 bases spanning the gap. In germline, CDR1 is KGHDR, CDR2 SFDVKD. The CDR3 sequence is CATGGQGLYNEQFF. The DNA of the CDR3 is TGTGCCACCGGAGGGCAGGGTCTATACAATGAGCAGTTCTTC.

This clone showed up just once. In nucleotides, the CDR3 is TGTGCCAGCAGCTTGAATGTCCCTGACAGGGCCACTGAAGCTTTCTTT. It is translated as CASSLNVPDRATEAFF. The chain combines TRBV5-5 with TRBJ1-1, with TRBD1 matching 7 bases. The germline CDR1 and CDR2 sequences are SGHKS and YYEKEE (reference sequence). Trimming took 1 base from V and 4 from J; bases not matched to a gene: 10. The CDR3 has 16 amino acids.

The rearrangement uses TRBV20-1 and TRBJ1-1, with no clear D. The CDR3 extends over 13 amino acids. The germline CDR1 and CDR2 sequences are DFQATT and SNEGSKA (reference sequence). V lost 3 bases and J lost 0, with 8 bases in between. CDR3 coding DNA: TGCAGTGCTAGTCGTAGCATGAACACTGAAGCTTTCTTT. Translated, it gives CSASRSMNTEAFF.

The chain has TRBV19 and TRBJ2-2; D may be TRBD2 (5 bases). The CDR3 runs to 16 residues. V shed 0 bases and J shed 4 bases, with 12 bases lying between them. Germline V gene data show CDR1 as LNHDA and CDR2 as SQIVND (reference sequence). The CDR3 nucleotides read TGTGCCAGTAGTATAGATACGGGGTACGGCACCGGGGAGCTGTTTTTT. Its translation is CASSIDTGYGTGELFF.

The chain carries TRBV9 and TRBJ2-5; 8 bases are a match to TRBD1. Germline assignment: CDR1 SGDLS and CDR2 YYNGEE. CDR3 length: 16 residues. After removal of 2 bases from V and 1 base from J, the junction contained 7 bases not matched to a gene. DNA of the CDR3: TGTGCCAGCAGCGTCGGGACAGGAGGTGGCCAAGAGACCCAGTACTTC. This codes for CASSVGTGGGQETQYF.

Here the CDR3 reads CASTRDTGELFF. Here the CDR3 DNA reads TGTGCCAGCACTCGTGACACCGGGGAGCTGTTTTTT. The chain combines TRBV2 with TRBJ2-2; no reliable D call. Per the germline V gene, CDR1 is SNHLY and CDR2 is FYNNEI. The CDR3 is made up of 12 amino acids. The ends were cut back, 7 bases at V and 3 bases at J, with 6 bases in the middle.

This clone showed up just a few times. V gene TRBV7-3 combines with J gene TRBJ1-1, with 9 bases that match TRBD1. The V gene end was trimmed by 6 bases and the J gene end by 5 bases; junction bases not matched to a gene: 7. Germline CDR1 SGHTA, CDR2 FQGTGA. The CDR3 runs 14 residues. The CDR3 DNA sequence: TGTGCCAGCAGTCAGACAGGGGGTATGACTGAAGCTTTCTTT. It encodes CASSQTGGMTEAFF.

V usage is TRBV4-1 and J usage is TRBJ2-1; D is perhaps TRBD2 (6 bases). From germline, CDR1 is MGHRA and CDR2 YSYEKL. The CDR3 runs 16 residues. V was shortened by 1 base and J by 8 bases, with 18 bases between the two germline ends. The CDR3, as DNA: TGCGCCAGCAGCCAAGGGGTGCGGGGTCCCCGCCATGAGCAGTTCTTC. Protein: CASSQGVRGPRHEQFF.

The V and J genes are TRBV6-6 and TRBJ1-6, with 7 bases that match TRBD1. Germline V gene sequence: CDR1 MNHNY, CDR2 SVGAGI (reference sequence). CDR3 size: 15 residues. Trimming at V came to 10 bases and at J to 3 bases, leaving 9 bases not matched to a gene. CDR3 loop: CAIKSRDSYNSPLHF. Written as DNA, the CDR3 is TGTGCCATCAAATCCCGGGACAGCTATAATTCACCCCTCCACTTT.